This T cell receptor (beta chain) was observed in a study of blood T cell repertoires in COVID-19. The V gene lost 6 bases and the J gene lost 3 bases, with 14 bases spanning the gap. CDR1 MNHEY and CDR2 SVGAGI come from the germline V gene. This CDR3 has 14 amino acids. The protocol was immunoSEQ multiplex PCR, while the TCRdb copy is restricted to in-frame clones and leaves out a portion. The table records roughly 13,000 clones, about three quarters of them present only once. The sequence was obtained from a man between 65 and 85 years old with acute or convalescent COVID-19. The rearrangement joins TRBV6-5 to TRBJ1-1; tentatively, D is TRBD1 (6 bases). The sequenced sample was peripheral blood. CDR3 nucleotides: TGTGCCAGCAGGTCAGAACAGGGATACACTGAAGCTTTCTTT. It codes for CASRSEQGYTEAFF.